This TCR beta chain was obtained from a study of T cell changes during pregnancy in multiple sclerosis. This table comes from immunoSEQ multiplex PCR, and its TCRdb copy is limited to in-frame clones, with some not included. The sample shows about 60,000 clones, about 96% of them seen only once. This clone has more than one count but fewer than ten. Here the sequenced sample was CD8+ T cells from peripheral blood mononuclear cells, taken after pregnancy. The clonotype was recovered from a female donor with multiple sclerosis, enrolled in a pregnancy study.

The CDR3 region has the DNA TGTGCCAGCAGACAAGATAATCAGCCCCAGCATTTT. This gives the protein CASRQDNQPQHF. The rearrangement links TRBV7-9 to TRBJ1-5, with unresolved D. The CDR3 length is 12 residues. Trimming removed 6 bases at V and 4 bases at J, with 7 bases between. CDR1 SEHNR and CDR2 FQNEAQ come from the germline V gene (reference sequence).